Below are 9 T cell receptor beta chains sequenced from a single sample in a study of post-analysis software for immune sequencing data. General observations from the study: Higher frequency in patients than in controls was seen for roughly five TRBV segments, with TRBV5-6, TRBV5-1 and TRBV20-1 among them.

The library was made from cDNA and included unique molecular identifiers. TCRdb used MiXCR to reprocess the PCR reads, holding one entry per CDR3 protein. The table records around 500,000 distinct CDR3 sequences, around 36% of them present only once. Their cognate antigens are unknown. Sequencing input: blood. The receptors shown here come from a girl aged 2-17 years with multiple sclerosis.

This chain connects TRBV3-1 to TRBJ2-5, with 11 nucleotides matching TRBD1. CDR3 length: 17 amino acids. Germline lookup yields CDR1 LGHDT and CDR2 YNNKEL (reference sequence). Unmatched junction bases numbered 4, after V lost 0 bases and J lost 1 base. This chain's CDR3 is CASSQDLDRGLQETQYF. In DNA form, the CDR3 reads TGTGCCAGCAGCCAAGACTTGGACAGGGGGCTCCAAGAGACCCAGTACTTC.

This clonotype has ten or more counts. Here the CDR3 reads CSVIEGNSPLHF. CDR3 nucleotide sequence: TGCAGCGTTATCGAAGGAAATTCACCCCTCCACTTT. The V gene is TRBV29-1, the J gene TRBJ1-6, with D unresolved. CDR1 and CDR2 from the germline V gene are SQVTM and ANQGSEA. The CDR3 totals 12 residues. Deletions cut 5 bases from V and 7 bases from J, with 9 bases between.

The rearrangement uses TRBV28 and TRBJ2-1; no clear D gene. CDR1 MDHEN and CDR2 SYDVKM come from the germline V gene. CDR3 length: 13 amino acids. Between the trimmed V and J ends, which lost 8 bases and 10 bases, there was a span of 18 bases. For the CDR3, the DNA is TGTGCCAGCTCCCCACCCCGTATAGGGGAGCAGTTCTTC. Translated, it gives CASSPPRIGEQFF.

This clonotype was counted once. The genes are TRBV24-1 and TRBJ2-2; D is unresolved. Germline V gene lookup returns CDR1 KGHDR and CDR2 SFDVKD. The CDR3 covers 11 residues. V lost 9 bases and J lost 3, with 4 bases in between. The CDR3 region has the DNA TGTGCCACCGAAGACACCGGGGAGCTGTTTTTT. Translating gives CATEDTGELFF.

Of note for this clonotype: The junction and the germline gene differ at one end; a read error may be behind it. This rearrangement joins TRBV15 to TRBJ2-1, with 8 bases aligning to TRBD1. This CDR3 contains 16 residues. Germline assignment: CDR1 LNHNV and CDR2 YYDKDF (reference sequence). The CDR3 coding sequence is TGTACCACCAGCGGACTCCCGGGACAGGTCTACAATGAGCAGTTCTTC. Its translation: CTTSGLPGQVYNEQFF.

The chain uses TRBV6-5 and TRBJ2-3; D might be TRBD1 (5 bases). The CDR3 contains 15 residues. V was cut by 0 bases and J by 5 bases, with 12 bases left in between. Germline V gives CDR1 MNHEY, CDR2 SVGAGI. This CDR3 is CASSYSPQGKDTQYF. The CDR3, as DNA: TGTGCCAGCAGTTACTCCCCCCAGGGCAAAGATACGCAGTATTTT.

The chain is built from TRBV6-5 and TRBJ2-5; 8 bases are shared with TRBD1. The CDR3 covers 16 residues. Germline V gene data show CDR1 as MNHEY and CDR2 as SVGAGI. J was trimmed by 2 bases and V by 0 bases; bases with no gene match: 5. In DNA form, the CDR3 reads TGTGCCAGCAGTTACTCGGGGACAGGCAGACAAGAGACCCAGTACTTC. Translation gives CASSYSGTGRQETQYF.

The rearrangement joins TRBV29-1 to TRBJ1-2; 11 nucleotides align to TRBD1. V trimming: 1 base; J trimming: 4 bases; junction bases outside the gene matches: 5. The germline V gene encodes CDR1 SQVTM and CDR2 ANQGSEA. The CDR3 runs 15 residues. The CDR3 loop reads CSVEAGTGGGYGYTF. CDR3 nucleotides: TGCAGCGTTGAAGCTGGGACAGGGGGAGGCTATGGCTACACCTTC.

This clonotype was observed a handful of times. The chain is built from TRBV4-2 and TRBJ2-5; TRBD1 matches at 7 bases. The DNA end lines up better with TRBJ2-7; the J call may be wrong. Germline V gives CDR1 LGHNA, CDR2 YNFKEQ. This CDR3 is built from 14 residues. In DNA, the CDR3 is TGTGCCAGCAGCCATGAGACAGGGTGGTCCGAGCAGTACTTC. This translates into CASSHETGWSEQYF.